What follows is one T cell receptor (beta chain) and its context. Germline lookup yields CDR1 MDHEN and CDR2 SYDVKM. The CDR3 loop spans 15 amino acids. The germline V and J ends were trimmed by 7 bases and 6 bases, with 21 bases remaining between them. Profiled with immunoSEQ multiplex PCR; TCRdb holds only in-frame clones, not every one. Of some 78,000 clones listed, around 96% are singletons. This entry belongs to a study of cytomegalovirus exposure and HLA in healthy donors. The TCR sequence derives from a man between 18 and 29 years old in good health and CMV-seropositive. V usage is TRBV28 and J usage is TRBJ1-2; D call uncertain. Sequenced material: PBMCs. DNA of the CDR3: TGTGCCAGCACTCGGGATAGTCTCTTGATTCATGGCTACACCTTC. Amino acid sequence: CASTRDSLLIHGYTF.